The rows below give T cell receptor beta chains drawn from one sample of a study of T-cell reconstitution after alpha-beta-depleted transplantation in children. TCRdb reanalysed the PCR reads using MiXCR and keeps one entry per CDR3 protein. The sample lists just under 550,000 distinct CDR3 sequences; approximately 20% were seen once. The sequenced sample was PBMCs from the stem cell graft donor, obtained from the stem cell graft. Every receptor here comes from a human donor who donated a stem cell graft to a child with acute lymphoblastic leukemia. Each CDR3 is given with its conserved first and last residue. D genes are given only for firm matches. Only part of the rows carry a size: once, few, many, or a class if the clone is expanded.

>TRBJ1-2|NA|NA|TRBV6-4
CASSDSFGLSGDYGYTF
TGTGCCAGCAGTGACTCCTTCGGACTGTCAGGGGACTATGGCTACACCTTC
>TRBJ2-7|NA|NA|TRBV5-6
CASSLSGRRYEQYF
TGTGCCAGCAGCTTGTCCGGCAGGAGGTACGAGCAGTACTTC
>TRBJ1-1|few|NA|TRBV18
CASSPQAPNTEAFF
TGTGCCAGCTCACCTCAAGCTCCGAACACTGAAGCTTTCTTT
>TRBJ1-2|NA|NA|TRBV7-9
CASALKFAGYTF
TGTGCCAGCGCGCTTAAATTCGCGGGCTACACCTTC
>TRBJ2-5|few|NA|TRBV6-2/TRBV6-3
CASSYLAIRSETQYF
TGTGCCAGCAGTTACCTGGCCATCCGAAGCGAGACCCAGTACTTC
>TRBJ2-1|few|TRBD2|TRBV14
CASSQRLAGTYNEQFF
TGTGCCAGCAGCCAAAGACTAGCGGGTACCTACAATGAGCAGTTCTTC
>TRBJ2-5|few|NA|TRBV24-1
CATSDLSGATEETQYF
TGTGCCACCAGTGATTTGTCGGGGGCCACAGAAGAGACCCAGTACTTC
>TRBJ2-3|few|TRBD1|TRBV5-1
CASSSGQGATDTQYF
TGCGCCAGCAGTTCAGGACAGGGGGCCACAGATACGCAGTATTTT
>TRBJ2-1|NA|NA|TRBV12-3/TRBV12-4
CASRPAYSYNEQFF
TGTGCCAGCAGACCAGCGTACTCCTACAATGAGCAGTTCTTC
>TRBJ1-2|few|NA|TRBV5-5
CASSLRGGPRGYTF
TGTGCCAGCAGCTTGAGGGGGGGCCCGCGGGGCTACACCTTC
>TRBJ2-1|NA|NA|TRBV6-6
CASSYSTSEQFF
TGTGCCAGCAGTTACTCGACGAGTGAGCAGTTCTTC
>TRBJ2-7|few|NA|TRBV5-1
CASSLALALYEQYF
TGCGCCAGCAGCTTGGCCCTAGCCCTCTACGAGCAGTACTTC
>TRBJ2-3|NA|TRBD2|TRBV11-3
CASSSSGLTTDTQYF
TGTGCCAGCAGCTCTTCGGGACTAACGACAGATACGCAGTATTTT
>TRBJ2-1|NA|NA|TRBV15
CATSGEGRSQFF
TGTGCCACCAGCGGGGAAGGGAGGTCCCAGTTCTTC
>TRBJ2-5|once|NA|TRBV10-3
CAISAAGGGETQYF
TGTGCCATCAGTGCAGCAGGAGGGGGAGAGACCCAGTACTTC
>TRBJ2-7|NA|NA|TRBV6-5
CASSYSEQSYEQYF
TGTGCCAGCAGTTACTCTGAACAATCCTACGAGCAGTACTTC
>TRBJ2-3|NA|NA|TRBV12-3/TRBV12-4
CASRPLGLSTDTQYF
TGTGCCAGCAGGCCGCTAGGTCTAAGCACAGATACGCAGTATTTT
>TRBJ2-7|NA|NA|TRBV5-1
CASSLSGFVDEQYF
TGCGCCAGCAGCTTGTCGGGGTTCGTCGACGAGCAGTACTTC
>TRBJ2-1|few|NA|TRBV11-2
CASRSITRYEQFF
TGTGCCAGCAGATCTATCACTAGATATGAGCAGTTCTTC
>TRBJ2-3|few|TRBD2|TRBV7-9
CASSSGLAAFADTQYF
TGTGCCAGCAGCTCCGGACTAGCGGCCTTCGCAGATACGCAGTATTTT
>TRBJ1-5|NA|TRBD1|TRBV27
CASSPEGASNQPQHF
TGTGCCAGCAGTCCTGAGGGGGCAAGCAATCAGCCCCAGCATTTT
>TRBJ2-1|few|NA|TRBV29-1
CSVDLGLENEQFF
TGCAGCGTTGATCTGGGTTTAGAGAATGAGCAGTTCTTC
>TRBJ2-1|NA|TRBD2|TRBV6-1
CASSRGGRSYNEQFF
TGTGCCAGCAGTCGCGGGGGGAGGTCCTACAATGAGCAGTTCTTC
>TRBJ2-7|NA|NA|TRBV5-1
CASSLGEGGRDEQYF
TGCGCCAGCAGCTTGGGGGAAGGCGGACGCGACGAGCAGTACTTC
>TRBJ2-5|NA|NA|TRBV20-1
CSARQGEPQYF
TGCAGTGCTAGACAGGGAGAGCCCCAGTACTTC
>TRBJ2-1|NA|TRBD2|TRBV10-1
CASSSGSGRVQFF
TGCGCCAGCAGTTCCGGGAGCGGGAGAGTGCAGTTCTTC
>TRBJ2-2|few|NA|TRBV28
CAGGMVGELFF
TGTGCCGGAGGAATGGTTGGGGAGCTGTTTTTT
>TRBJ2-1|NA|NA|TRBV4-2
CASSHLSGLRYEQFF
TGTGCCAGCAGCCACCTGAGCGGCCTAAGGTATGAGCAGTTCTTC
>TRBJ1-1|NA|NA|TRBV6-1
CASMAFIAPDRLQAFF
TGTGCCAGCATGGCCTTCATCGCGCCCGACCGGTTGCAGGCTTTCTTT
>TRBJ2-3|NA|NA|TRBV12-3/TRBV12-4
CASRPTSADTQYF
TGTGCCAGCAGGCCAACTAGTGCGGATACGCAGTATTTT
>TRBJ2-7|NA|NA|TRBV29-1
CSVASTAFYEQYF
TGCAGCGTTGCTTCGACGGCGTTCTACGAGCAGTACTTC
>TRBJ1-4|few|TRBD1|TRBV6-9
CASSYPGQGSEKLFF
TGTGCCAGCAGTTATCCGGGACAGGGGAGTGAAAAACTGTTTTTT
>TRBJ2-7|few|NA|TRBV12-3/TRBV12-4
CASSLAVTSLREQYF
TGTGCCAGCAGTTTAGCGGTGACTAGTCTACGCGAGCAGTACTTC
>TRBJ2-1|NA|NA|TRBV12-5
CASGFYRAISNEQFF
TGTGCTAGTGGTTTTTACAGGGCCATTAGCAATGAGCAGTTCTTC
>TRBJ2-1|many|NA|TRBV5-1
CASSFAGLPRNEQFF
TGCGCCAGCAGCTTCGCGGGACTCCCTAGAAATGAGCAGTTCTTC
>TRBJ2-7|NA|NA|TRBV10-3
CAIRTESSYEQYF
TGTGCCATCAGGACAGAAAGCTCCTACGAGCAGTACTTC
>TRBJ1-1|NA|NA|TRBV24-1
CATSATYTEAFF
TGTGCCACCAGTGCAACCTACACTGAAGCTTTCTTT
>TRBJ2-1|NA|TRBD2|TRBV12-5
CASGLGLAGSYNEQFF
TGTGCTAGTGGGCTCGGACTAGCGGGATCCTACAATGAGCAGTTCTTC
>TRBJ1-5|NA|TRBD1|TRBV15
CATSRDLTGTLKQPQHF
TGTGCCACCAGCAGAGACTTGACAGGGACCCTCAAACAGCCCCAGCATTTT
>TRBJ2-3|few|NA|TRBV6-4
CASSDSGDSGTDTQYF
TGTGCCAGCAGTGACTCAGGGGACTCTGGCACAGATACGCAGTATTTT
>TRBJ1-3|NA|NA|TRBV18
CASSPAGSSGNTIYF
TGTGCCAGCTCACCGGCAGGGTCTTCTGGAAACACCATATATTTT
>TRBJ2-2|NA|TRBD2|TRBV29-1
CSVVSGGTNTGELFF
TGCAGCGTTGTGAGCGGGGGGACGAACACCGGGGAGCTGTTTTTT
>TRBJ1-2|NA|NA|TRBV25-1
CASSEYGSYGYTF
TGTGCCAGCAGTGAATATGGGAGCTATGGCTACACCTTC
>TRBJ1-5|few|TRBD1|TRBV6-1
CASKGQGLRQPQHF
TGTGCCAGCAAAGGACAGGGCCTTAGGCAGCCCCAGCATTTT
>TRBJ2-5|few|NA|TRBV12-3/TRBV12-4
CASSLVGLSEETQYF
TGTGCCAGCAGTTTAGTAGGGCTCAGTGAAGAGACCCAGTACTTC
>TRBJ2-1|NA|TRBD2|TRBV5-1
CASRRRSSGGIYNEQFF
TGCGCCAGCAGACGGCGGTCTAGCGGGGGGATCTACAATGAGCAGTTCTTC
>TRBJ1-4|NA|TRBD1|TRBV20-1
CSARRQGWRSEEKLFF
TGCAGTGCTAGGCGACAGGGGTGGAGATCTGAGGAAAAACTGTTTTTT
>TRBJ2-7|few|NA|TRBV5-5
CASSSGVWGRGYEQYF
TGTGCCAGCAGCTCGGGGGTGTGGGGGAGAGGCTACGAGCAGTACTTC
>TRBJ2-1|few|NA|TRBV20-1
CSAREWHEQFF
TGCAGTGCTAGAGAGTGGCATGAGCAGTTCTTC
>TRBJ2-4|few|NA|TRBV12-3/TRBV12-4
CASLQGGLNIQYF
TGTGCCAGTCTGCAGGGTGGATTGAACATTCAGTACTTC
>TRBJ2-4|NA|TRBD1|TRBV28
CASNSPGTGGWNSQYF
TGTGCCAGCAACTCGCCCGGGACAGGGGGCTGGAACAGTCAGTACTTC
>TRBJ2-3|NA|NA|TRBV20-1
CSAPGASTDTQYF
TGCAGTGCCCCAGGGGCGAGCACAGATACGCAGTATTTT
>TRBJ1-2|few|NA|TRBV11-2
CASSWAEGYTF
TGTGCCAGCAGTTGGGCGGAGGGCTACACCTTC
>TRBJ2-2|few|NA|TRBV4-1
CASSHGQRNTGELFF
TGCGCCAGCAGCCACGGACAGCGGAACACCGGGGAGCTGTTTTTT
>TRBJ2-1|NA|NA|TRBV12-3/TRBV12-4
CASSLLLRGGSKNEQFF
TGTGCCAGCAGTCTGCTCCTCCGGGGTGGAAGCAAGAATGAGCAGTTCTTC
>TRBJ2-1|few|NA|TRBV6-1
CASSGQINNEQFF
TGTGCCAGCAGCGGGCAGATAAACAATGAGCAGTTCTTC
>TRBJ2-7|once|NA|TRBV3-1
CASSIGLLTYEQYF
TGTGCCAGCAGCATCGGCCTTTTGACCTACGAGCAGTACTTC
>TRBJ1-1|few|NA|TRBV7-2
CASSLTQGSYGEAFF
TGTGCCAGCAGCTTAACCCAGGGATCATACGGTGAAGCTTTCTTT
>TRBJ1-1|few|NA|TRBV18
CASSPLELNTEAFF
TGTGCCAGCTCACCGCTCGAACTGAACACTGAAGCTTTCTTT
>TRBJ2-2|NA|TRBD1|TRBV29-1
CSAGTGVSGELFF
TGCAGCGCCGGGACAGGGGTGTCCGGGGAGCTGTTTTTT